This T cell receptor (beta chain) was sequenced for a study of cytomegalovirus exposure and HLA in healthy donors. Sequencing was performed with immunoSEQ multiplex PCR; in TCRdb, only in-frame clones are kept and a portion is missing. In the table there are about 83,000 clones, approximately 96% of which are singletons. CDR3 length: 15 amino acids. In germline, CDR1 is LNHDA, CDR2 SQIVND (reference sequence). V was shortened by 5 bases and J by 3 bases, with 14 bases between the two germline ends. The chain is built from TRBV19 and TRBJ2-1; the D gene is possibly TRBD1 (6 bases). This TCR was sampled from a woman younger than 30 in good health and CMV-seronegative. The sample was PBMCs. The CDR3 reads CASSRAYRDYNEQFF. The CDR3 DNA is TGTGCCAGTAGTCGGGCGTACAGGGACTACAATGAGCAGTTCTTC.